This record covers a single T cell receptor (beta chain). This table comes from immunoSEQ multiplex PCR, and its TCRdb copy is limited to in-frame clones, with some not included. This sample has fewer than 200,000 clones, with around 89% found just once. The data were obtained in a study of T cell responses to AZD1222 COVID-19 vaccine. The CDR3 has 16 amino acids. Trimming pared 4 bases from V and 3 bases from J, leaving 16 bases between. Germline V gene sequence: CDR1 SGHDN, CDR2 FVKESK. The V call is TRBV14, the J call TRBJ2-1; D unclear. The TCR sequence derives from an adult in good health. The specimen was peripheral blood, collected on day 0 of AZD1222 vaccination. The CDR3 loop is CASSPGYSTVYNEQFF. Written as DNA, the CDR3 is TGTGCCAGCAGCCCGGGCTATTCTACCGTCTACAATGAGCAGTTCTTC.